Listed below are T cell receptor beta chains from one sample, sequenced in a study of cytomegalovirus exposure and HLA in healthy donors. TCRdb's table, derived via immunoSEQ multiplex PCR, lists solely in-frame clones and lacks some. The sample lists around 150,000 clones; about 89% were seen once. The specimen sequenced was PBMCs. Receptors were obtained from a woman between 18 and 30 years old in good health and CMV-seropositive. The CDR3 runs from the conserved cysteine through the conserved F or W. A D gene is named only where the DNA matches it firmly. Size is stated for part of the rows, as once, few or many counts, or as a class when the clone is expanded.

cdr3_nt: TGTGCCAGCAGCAACTATGGACTAGCGGGAGGAAAAGATACGCAGTATTTT
cdr3_aa: CASSNYGLAGGKDTQYF
v_call: TRBV9
j_call: TRBJ2-3
clone_size: -
d_call: TRBD2

cdr3_nt: TGTGCCAGCAGCGTCCGGACAGGGACGGAATGGCATGGCTACACCTTC
cdr3_aa: CASSVRTGTEWHGYTF
v_call: TRBV13
j_call: TRBJ1-2
clone_size: -
d_call: TRBD1

cdr3_nt: TGTGCCAGCCTGGGGGGGCAGGGGAAGAAAAACATTCAGTACTTC
cdr3_aa: CASLGGQGKKNIQYF
v_call: TRBV18
j_call: TRBJ2-4
clone_size: -
d_call: -

cdr3_nt: TGCGCCAGCGCCAGGTCCGGAGGAATGAACACTGAAGCTTTCTTT
cdr3_aa: CASARSGGMNTEAFF
v_call: TRBV5-1
j_call: TRBJ1-1
clone_size: -
d_call: -

cdr3_nt: TGCAGCGTTAGGTGGGCAACAGGGGGCATCTCTGGGGCCAACGTCCTGACTTTC
cdr3_aa: CSVRWATGGISGANVLTF
v_call: TRBV29-1
j_call: TRBJ2-6
clone_size: -
d_call: TRBD1

cdr3_nt: TGCAGCGTCGATACAGGGATTTCAGATACGCAGTATTTT
cdr3_aa: CSVDTGISDTQYF
v_call: TRBV29-1
j_call: TRBJ2-3
clone_size: -
d_call: -

cdr3_nt: TGTGCCAGCAGCGGGCTTTCCTACGAGCAGTACTTC
cdr3_aa: CASSGLSYEQYF
v_call: TRBV11-3
j_call: TRBJ2-7
clone_size: few
d_call: -

cdr3_nt: TGTGCCAGCAGCACAAGACTAGCGGGAGGGCCGTGGGCAGATACGCAGTATTTT
cdr3_aa: CASSTRLAGGPWADTQYF
v_call: TRBV11-3
j_call: TRBJ2-3
clone_size: -
d_call: TRBD2

cdr3_nt: TGTGCCAGTACCTTCGGGGGGGCTCAGCCCCAGCATTTT
cdr3_aa: CASTFGGAQPQHF
v_call: TRBV19
j_call: TRBJ1-5
clone_size: -
d_call: -

cdr3_nt: TGTGCCAGCAGCTCAGACAGCTCCTACGAGCAGTACTTC
cdr3_aa: CASSSDSSYEQYF
v_call: TRBV11-2
j_call: TRBJ2-7
clone_size: -
d_call: -

cdr3_nt: TGTGCCAGCAGCTTAGAGACTACCGGGACTAGGTGGTTCAATGAGCAGTTCTTC
cdr3_aa: CASSLETTGTRWFNEQFF
v_call: TRBV13
j_call: TRBJ2-1
clone_size: -
d_call: TRBD2

cdr3_nt: TGCGCCAGCAGCCAAGATGCCGCGGGAATTAACAATGAGCAGTTCTTC
cdr3_aa: CASSQDAAGINNEQFF
v_call: TRBV4-3
j_call: TRBJ2-1
clone_size: -
d_call: -

cdr3_nt: TGTGCCACCTCTCTCTCTGGGGCCAACGTCCTGACTTTC
cdr3_aa: CATSLSGANVLTF
v_call: TRBV6-1
j_call: TRBJ2-6
clone_size: -
d_call: -

cdr3_nt: TGTGCCAGCAGGTCTAGCGGAGCCTACAATGAGCAGTTCTTC
cdr3_aa: CASRSSGAYNEQFF
v_call: TRBV11-2
j_call: TRBJ2-1
clone_size: -
d_call: TRBD2

cdr3_nt: TGTGCCTGGAGTGCGCCAGGGCCAAACACCATATATTTT
cdr3_aa: CAWSAPGPNTIYF
v_call: TRBV30
j_call: TRBJ1-3
clone_size: -
d_call: -